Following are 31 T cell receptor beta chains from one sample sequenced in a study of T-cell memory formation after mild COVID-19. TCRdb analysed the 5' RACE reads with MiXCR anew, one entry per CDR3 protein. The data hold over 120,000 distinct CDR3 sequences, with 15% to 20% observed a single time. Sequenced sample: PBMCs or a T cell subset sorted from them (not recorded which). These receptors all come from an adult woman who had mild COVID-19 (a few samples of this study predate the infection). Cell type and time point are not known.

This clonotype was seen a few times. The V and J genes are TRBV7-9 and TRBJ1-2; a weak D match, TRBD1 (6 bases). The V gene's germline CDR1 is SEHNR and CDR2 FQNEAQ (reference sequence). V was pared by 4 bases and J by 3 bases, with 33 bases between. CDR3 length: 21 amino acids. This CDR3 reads CASSSTSAGTLPAPKYYGYTF. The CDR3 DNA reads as TGTGCCAGCAGCTCCACTTCGGCGGGGACACTCCCTGCCCCTAAGTACTATGGCTACACCTTC.

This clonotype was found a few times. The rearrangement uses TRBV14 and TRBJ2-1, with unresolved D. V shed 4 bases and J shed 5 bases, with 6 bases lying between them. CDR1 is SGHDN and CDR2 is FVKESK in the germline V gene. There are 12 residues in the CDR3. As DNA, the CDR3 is TGTGCCAGCAGCCCCCAACACAATGAGCAGTTCTTC. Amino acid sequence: CASSPQHNEQFF.

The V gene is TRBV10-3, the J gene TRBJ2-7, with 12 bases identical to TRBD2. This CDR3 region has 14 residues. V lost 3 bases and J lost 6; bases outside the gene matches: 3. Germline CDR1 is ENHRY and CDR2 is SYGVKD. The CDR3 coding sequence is TGTGCCATCAGTGATTCTAGCGGGAGGGCCGAGCAGTACTTC. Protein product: CAISDSSGRAEQYF.

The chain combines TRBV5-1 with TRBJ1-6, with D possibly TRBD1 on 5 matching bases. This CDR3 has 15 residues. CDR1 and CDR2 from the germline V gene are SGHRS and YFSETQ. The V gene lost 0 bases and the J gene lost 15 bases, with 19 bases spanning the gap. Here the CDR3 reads CASSLGQSHSENLHF. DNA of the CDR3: TGCGCCAGCAGCTTGGGACAGTCACATTCAGAGAACCTCCACTTT.

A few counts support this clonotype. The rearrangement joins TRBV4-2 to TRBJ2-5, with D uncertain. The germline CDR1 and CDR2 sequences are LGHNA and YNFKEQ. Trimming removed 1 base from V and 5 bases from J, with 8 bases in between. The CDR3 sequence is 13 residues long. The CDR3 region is CASSQVARETQYF. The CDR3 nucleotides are TGTGCCAGCAGCCAAGTTGCGAGGGAGACCCAGTACTTC.

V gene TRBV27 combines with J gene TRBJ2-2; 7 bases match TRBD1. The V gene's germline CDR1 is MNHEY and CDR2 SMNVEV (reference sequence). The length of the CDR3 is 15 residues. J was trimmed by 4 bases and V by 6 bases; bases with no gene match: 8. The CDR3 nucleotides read TGTGCCAGCAGGAACAGGGGTTTGACCACCGGGGAGCTGTTTTTT. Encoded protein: CASRNRGLTTGELFF.

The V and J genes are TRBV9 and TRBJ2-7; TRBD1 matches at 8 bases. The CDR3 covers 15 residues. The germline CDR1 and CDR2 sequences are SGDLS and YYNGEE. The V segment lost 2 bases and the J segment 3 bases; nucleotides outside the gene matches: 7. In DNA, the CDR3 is TGTGCCAGCAGCGTCAGCGGACAGGGCGGCTACGAGCAGTACTTC. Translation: CASSVSGQGGYEQYF.

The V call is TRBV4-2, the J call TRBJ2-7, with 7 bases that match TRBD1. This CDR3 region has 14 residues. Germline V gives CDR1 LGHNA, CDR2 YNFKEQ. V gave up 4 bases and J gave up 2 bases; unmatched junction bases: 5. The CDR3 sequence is CASSRPGTAYEQYF. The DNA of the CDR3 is TGTGCCAGCAGCCGTCCCGGGACAGCCTACGAGCAGTACTTC.

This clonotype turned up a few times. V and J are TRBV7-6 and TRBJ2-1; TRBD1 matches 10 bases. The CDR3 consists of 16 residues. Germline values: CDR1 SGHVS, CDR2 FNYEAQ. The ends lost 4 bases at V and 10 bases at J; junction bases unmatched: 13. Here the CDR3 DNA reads TGTGCCAGCAGCTCACCCGGGACAGGGGTTTCGGGAGAGCAGTTCTTC. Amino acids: CASSSPGTGVSGEQFF.

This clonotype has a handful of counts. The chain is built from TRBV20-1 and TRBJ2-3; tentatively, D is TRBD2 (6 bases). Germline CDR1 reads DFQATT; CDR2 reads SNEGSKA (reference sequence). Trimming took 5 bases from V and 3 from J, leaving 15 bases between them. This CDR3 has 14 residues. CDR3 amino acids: CSALDPGGTDTQYF. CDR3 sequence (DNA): TGCAGTGCTCTCGACCCCGGAGGGACAGATACGCAGTATTTT.

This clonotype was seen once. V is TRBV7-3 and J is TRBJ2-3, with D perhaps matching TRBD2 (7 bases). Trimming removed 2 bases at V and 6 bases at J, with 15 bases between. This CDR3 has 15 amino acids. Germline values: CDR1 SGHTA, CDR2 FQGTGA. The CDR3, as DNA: TGTGCCAGCAGCTTAGGGGGGGGCGCAGGGGATACGCAGTATTTT. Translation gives CASSLGGGAGDTQYF.

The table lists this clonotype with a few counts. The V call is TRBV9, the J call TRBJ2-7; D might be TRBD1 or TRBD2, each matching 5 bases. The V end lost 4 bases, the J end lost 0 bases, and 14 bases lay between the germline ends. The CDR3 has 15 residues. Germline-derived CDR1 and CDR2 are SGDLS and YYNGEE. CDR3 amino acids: CASSPSGDRSYEQYF. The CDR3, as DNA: TGTGCCAGCAGCCCCTCTGGGGACCGCTCCTACGAGCAGTACTTC.

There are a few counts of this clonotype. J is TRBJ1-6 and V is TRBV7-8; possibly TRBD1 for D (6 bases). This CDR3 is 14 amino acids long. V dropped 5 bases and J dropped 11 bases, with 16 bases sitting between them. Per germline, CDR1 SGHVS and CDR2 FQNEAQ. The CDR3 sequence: CASSGGGGKAPLHF. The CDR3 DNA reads TGTGCCAGCAGCGGGGGAGGGGGAAAGGCACCCCTCCACTTT.

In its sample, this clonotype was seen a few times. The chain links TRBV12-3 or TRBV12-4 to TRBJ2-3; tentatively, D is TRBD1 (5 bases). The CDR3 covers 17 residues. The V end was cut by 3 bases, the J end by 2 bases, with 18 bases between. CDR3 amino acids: CASSFRTGDRPTDTQYF. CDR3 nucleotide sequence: TGTGCCAGCAGTTTCCGTACAGGTGACCGACCCACAGATACGCAGTATTTT.

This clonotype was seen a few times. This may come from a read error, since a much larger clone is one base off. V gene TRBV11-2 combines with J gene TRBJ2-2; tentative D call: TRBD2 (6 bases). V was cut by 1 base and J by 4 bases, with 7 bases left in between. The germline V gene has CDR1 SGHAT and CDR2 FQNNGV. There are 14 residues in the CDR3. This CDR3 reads CASSLVGGTGELFF. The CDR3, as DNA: TGTGCCAGCAGCTTAGTGGGGGGCACCGGGGAGCTGTTTTTT.

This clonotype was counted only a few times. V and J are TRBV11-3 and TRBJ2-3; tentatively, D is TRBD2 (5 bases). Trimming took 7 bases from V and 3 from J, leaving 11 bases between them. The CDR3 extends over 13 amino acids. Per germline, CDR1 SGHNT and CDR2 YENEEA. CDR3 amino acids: CASNGRVTDTQYF. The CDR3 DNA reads TGTGCCAGCAATGGGAGAGTGACAGATACGCAGTATTTT.

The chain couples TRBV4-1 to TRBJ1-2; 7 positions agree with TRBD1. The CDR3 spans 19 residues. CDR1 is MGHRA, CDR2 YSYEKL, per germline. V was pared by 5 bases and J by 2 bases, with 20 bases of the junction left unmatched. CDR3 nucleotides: TGCGCCAGCAGCTCCCACCCACAGGGGCCCAGGGGTGGGAACTATGGCTACACCTTC. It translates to CASSSHPQGPRGGNYGYTF.

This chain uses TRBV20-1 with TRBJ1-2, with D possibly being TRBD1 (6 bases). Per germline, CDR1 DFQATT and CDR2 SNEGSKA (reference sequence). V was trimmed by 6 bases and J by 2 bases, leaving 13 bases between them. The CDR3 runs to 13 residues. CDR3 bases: TGCAGTGCCCTGGCTCAGGGGAACTATGGCTACACCTTC. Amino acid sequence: CSALAQGNYGYTF.

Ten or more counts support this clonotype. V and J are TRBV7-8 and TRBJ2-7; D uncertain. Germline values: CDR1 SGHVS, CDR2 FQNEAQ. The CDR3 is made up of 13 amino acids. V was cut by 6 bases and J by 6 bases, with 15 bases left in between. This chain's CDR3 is CASRPEQFGEQYF. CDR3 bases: TGTGCCAGCAGACCCGAGCAATTCGGCGAGCAGTACTTC.

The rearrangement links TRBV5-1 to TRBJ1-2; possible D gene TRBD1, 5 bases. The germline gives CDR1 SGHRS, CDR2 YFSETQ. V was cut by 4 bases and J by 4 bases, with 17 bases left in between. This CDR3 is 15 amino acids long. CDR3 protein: CASSRDGERIYGYTF. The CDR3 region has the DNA TGCGCCAGCAGCCGGGACGGCGAACGGATCTATGGCTACACCTTC.

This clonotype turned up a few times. The CDR3 DNA follows: TGTGCCAGCAGTGAACTCCCGAAGTCCTACAATGAGCAGTTCTTC. Translation: CASSELPKSYNEQFF. This chain joins TRBV6-1 and TRBJ2-1; no firm D call. CDR1 is MNHNS, CDR2 SASEGT, per germline. V was cut by 2 bases and J by 1 base, with 9 bases left in between. The CDR3 is 15 amino acids.

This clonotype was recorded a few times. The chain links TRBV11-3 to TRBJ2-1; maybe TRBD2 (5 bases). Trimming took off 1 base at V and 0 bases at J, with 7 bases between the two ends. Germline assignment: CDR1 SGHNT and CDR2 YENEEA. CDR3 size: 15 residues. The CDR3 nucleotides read TGTGCCAGCAGCTTAGGCGGGTACTCCTACAATGAGCAGTTCTTC. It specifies CASSLGGYSYNEQFF.

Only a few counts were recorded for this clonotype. CDR3 residues: CASSQDWAVNTGELFF. The CDR3 DNA follows: TGCGCCAGCAGCCAAGATTGGGCAGTCAACACCGGGGAGCTGTTTTTT. J is TRBJ2-2 and V is TRBV4-3; no clear D. Trimming took 0 bases from V and 2 from J, leaving 10 bases between them. Germline lookup yields CDR1 LGHNA and CDR2 YSLEER. This CDR3 contains 16 residues.

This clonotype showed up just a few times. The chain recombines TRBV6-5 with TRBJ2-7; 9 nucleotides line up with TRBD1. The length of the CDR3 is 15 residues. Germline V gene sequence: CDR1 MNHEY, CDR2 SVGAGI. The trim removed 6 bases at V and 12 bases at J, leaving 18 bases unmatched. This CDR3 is CASRRSGQGGKGTYF. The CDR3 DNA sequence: TGTGCCAGCAGACGTTCGGGACAGGGCGGGAAGGGAACGTACTTC.

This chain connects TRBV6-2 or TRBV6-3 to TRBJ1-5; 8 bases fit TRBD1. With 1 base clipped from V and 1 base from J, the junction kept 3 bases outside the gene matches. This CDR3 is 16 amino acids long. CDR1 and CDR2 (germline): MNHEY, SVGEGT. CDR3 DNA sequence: TGTGCCAGCAGTTACTACGGACAGGGCAGCAATCAGCCCCAGCATTTT. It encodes CASSYYGQGSNQPQHF.

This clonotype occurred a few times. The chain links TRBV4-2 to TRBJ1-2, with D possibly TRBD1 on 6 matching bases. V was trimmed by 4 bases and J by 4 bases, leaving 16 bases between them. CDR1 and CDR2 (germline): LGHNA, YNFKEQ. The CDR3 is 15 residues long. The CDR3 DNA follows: TGTGCCAGCAGCCTAGAAAGGACAGTCCCCTATGGCTACACCTTC. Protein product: CASSLERTVPYGYTF.

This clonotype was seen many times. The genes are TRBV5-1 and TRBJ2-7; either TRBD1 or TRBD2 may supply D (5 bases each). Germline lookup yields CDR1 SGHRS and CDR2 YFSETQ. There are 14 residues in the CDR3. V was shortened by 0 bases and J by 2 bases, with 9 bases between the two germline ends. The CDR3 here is CASSLAQGAYEQYF. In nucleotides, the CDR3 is TGCGCCAGCAGCTTGGCGCAGGGAGCCTACGAGCAGTACTTC.

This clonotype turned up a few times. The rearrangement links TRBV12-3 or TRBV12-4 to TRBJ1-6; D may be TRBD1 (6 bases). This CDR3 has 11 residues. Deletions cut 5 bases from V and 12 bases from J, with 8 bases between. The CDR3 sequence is CASSLQGPLHF. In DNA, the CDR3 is TGTGCCAGCAGTCTACAGGGACCCCTCCACTTT.

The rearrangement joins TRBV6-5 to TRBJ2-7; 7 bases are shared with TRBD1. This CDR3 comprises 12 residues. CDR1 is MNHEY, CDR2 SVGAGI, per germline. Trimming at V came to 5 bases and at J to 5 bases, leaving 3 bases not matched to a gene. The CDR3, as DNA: TGTGCCAGCAGTAGACAGGGTGACGAGCAGTACTTC. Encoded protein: CASSRQGDEQYF.

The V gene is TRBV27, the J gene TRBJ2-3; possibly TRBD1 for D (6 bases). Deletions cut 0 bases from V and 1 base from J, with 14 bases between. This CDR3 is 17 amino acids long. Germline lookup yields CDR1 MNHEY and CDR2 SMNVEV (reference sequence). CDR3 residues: CASSLSGARVGTDTQYF. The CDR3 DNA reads TGTGCCAGCAGTTTATCGGGGGCACGCGTTGGCACAGATACGCAGTATTTT.

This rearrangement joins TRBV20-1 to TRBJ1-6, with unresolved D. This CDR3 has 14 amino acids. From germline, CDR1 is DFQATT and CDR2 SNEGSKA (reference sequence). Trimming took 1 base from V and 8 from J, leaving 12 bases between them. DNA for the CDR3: TGCAGTGCTAGAGTGGGCAGTTATTATTCACCCCTCCACTTT. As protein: CSARVGSYYSPLHF.